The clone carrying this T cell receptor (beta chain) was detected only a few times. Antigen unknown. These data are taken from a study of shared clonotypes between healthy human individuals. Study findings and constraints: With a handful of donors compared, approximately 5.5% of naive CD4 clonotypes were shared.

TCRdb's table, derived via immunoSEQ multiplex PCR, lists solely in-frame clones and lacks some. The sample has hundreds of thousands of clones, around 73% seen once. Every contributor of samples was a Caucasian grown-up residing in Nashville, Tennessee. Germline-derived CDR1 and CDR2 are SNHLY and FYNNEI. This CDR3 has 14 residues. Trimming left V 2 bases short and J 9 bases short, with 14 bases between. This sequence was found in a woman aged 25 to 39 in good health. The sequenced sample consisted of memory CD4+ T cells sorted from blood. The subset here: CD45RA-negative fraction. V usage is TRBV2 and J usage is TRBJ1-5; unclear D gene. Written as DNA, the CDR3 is TGTGCCAGCAGTGAATCCAGTGTGAGGTGGCCCCAGCATTTT. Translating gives CASSESSVRWPQHF.